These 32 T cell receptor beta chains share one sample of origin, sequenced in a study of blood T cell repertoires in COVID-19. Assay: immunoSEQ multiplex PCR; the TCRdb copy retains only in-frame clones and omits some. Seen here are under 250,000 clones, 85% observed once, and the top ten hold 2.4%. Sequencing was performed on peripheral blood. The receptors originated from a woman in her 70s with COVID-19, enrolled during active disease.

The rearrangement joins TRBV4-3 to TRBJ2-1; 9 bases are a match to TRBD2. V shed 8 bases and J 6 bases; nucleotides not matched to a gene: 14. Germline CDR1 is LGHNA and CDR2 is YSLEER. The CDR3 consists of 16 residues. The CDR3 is CASRVLRRGGVNEQFF. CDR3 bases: TGCGCCAGCCGCGTGCTTCGGCGGGGGGGCGTCAATGAGCAGTTCTTC.

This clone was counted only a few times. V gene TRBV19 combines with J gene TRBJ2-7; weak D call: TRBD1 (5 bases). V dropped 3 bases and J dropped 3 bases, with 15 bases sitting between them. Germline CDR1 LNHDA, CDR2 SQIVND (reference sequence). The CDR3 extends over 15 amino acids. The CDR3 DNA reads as TGTGCCAGTAGTATTCCTGGCAGGGCGGTCTACGAGCAGTACTTC. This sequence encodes CASSIPGRAVYEQYF. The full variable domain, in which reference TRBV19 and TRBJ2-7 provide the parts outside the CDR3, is DGGITQSPKYLFRKEGQNVTLSCEQNLNHDAMYWYRQDPGQGLRLIYYSQIVNDFQKGDIAEGYSVSREKKESFPLTVTSAQKNPTAFYLCASSIPGRAVYEQYFGPGTRLTVT.

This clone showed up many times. DNA of the CDR3: TGTGCCAGCTCACCGTATGGACTAGACGACGAGCAGTACTTC. This codes for CASSPYGLDDEQYF. The chain carries TRBV18 and TRBJ2-7, with 7 positions matching TRBD2. V trimming: 3 bases; J trimming: 5 bases; junction bases outside the gene matches: 7. Germline V CDR1 and CDR2: KGHSH, LQKENI. This CDR3 is 14 amino acids long. Full variable domain (missing parts from reference TRBV18 and TRBJ2-7): NAGVMQNPRHLVRRRGQEARLRCSPMKGHSHVYWYRQLPEEGLKFMVYLQKENIIDESGMPKERFSAEFPKEGPSILRIQQVVRGDSAAYFCASSPYGLDDEQYFGPGTRLTVT.

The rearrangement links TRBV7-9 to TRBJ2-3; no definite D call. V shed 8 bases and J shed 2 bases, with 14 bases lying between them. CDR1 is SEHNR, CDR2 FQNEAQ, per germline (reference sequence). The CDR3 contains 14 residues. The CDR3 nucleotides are TGTGCCAGCGCCCATGACGGGTACACAGATACGCAGTATTTT. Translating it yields CASAHDGYTDTQYF. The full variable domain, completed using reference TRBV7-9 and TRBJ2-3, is DTGVSQNPRHKITKRGQNVTFRCDPISEHNRLYWYRQTLGQGPEFLTYFQNEAQLEKSRLLSDRFSAERPKGSFSTLEIQRTEQGDSAMYLCASAHDGYTDTQYFGPGTRLTVL.

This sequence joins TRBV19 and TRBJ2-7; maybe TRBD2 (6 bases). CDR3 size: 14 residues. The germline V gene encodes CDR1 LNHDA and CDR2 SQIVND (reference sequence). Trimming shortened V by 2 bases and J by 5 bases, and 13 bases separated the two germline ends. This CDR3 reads CASSIFGSFDEQYF. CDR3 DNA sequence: TGTGCCAGTAGTATATTCGGGAGTTTCGACGAGCAGTACTTC.

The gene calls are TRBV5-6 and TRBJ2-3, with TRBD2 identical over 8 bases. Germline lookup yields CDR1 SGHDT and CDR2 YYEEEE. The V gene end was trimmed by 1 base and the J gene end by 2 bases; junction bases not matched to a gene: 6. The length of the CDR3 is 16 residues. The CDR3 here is CASSLLLAENTDTQYF. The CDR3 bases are TGTGCCAGCAGCTTGTTACTAGCGGAAAACACAGATACGCAGTATTTT. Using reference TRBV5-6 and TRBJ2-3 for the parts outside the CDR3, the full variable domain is DAGVTQSPTHLIKTRGQQVTLRCSPKSGHDTVSWYQQALGQGPQFIFQYYEEEERQRGNFPDRFSGHQFPNYSSELNVNALLLGDSALYLCASSLLLAENTDTQYFGPGTRLTVL.

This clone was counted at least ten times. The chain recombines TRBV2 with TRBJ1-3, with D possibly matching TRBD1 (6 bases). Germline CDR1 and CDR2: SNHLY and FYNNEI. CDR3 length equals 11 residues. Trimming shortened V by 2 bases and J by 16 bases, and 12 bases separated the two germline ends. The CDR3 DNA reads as TGTGCCAGCAGTGAATTTAACAGGGTTTATTTT. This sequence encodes CASSEFNRVYF.

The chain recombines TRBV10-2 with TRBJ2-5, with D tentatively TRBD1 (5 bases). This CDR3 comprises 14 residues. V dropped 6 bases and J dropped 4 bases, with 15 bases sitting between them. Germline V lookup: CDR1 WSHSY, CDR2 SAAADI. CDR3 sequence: CASRSTDPRETQYF. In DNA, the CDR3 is TGCGCCAGCAGATCGACAGACCCCCGAGAGACCCAGTACTTC.

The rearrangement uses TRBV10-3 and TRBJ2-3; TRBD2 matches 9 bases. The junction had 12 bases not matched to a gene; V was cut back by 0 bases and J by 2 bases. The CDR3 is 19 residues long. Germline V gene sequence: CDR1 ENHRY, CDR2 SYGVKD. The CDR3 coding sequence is TGTGCCATCAGTGAGTCCCCGCAACTAGCGGGTCCAGACACAGATACGCAGTATTTT. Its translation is CAISESPQLAGPDTDTQYF.

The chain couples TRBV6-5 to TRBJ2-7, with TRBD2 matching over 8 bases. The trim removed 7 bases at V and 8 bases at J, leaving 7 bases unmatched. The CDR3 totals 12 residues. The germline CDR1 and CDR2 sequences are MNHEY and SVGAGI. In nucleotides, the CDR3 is TGTGCCAGCACGAGTAGCGGGGTAAAGCAGTACTTC. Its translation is CASTSSGVKQYF.

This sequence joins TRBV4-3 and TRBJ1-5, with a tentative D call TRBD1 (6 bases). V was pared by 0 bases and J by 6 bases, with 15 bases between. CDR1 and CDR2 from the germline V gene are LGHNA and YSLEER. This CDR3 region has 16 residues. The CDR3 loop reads CASSQDLNRVGQPQHF. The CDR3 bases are TGCGCCAGCAGCCAAGATTTAAACAGGGTGGGTCAGCCCCAGCATTTT.

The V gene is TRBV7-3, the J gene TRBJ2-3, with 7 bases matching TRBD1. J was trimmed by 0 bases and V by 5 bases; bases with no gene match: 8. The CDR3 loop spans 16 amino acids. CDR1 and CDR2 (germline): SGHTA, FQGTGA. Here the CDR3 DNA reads TGTGCCAGCAGCAGGGGACAGCTTATTAGCACAGATACGCAGTATTTT. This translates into CASSRGQLISTDTQYF.

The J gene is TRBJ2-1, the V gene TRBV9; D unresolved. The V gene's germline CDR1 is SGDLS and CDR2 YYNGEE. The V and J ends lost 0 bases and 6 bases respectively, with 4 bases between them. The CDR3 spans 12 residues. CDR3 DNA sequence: TGTGCCAGCAGCGTAGGTCTCAATGAGCAGTTCTTC. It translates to CASSVGLNEQFF.

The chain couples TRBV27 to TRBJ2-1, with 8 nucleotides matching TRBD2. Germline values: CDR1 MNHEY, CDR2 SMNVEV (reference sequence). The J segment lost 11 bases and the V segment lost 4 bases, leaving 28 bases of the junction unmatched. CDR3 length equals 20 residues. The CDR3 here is CASSWTAGDWTSQQPSKQFF. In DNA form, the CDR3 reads TGTGCCAGCAGTTGGACCGCGGGAGATTGGACTAGCCAGCAACCAAGCAAGCAGTTCTTC.

The DNA for the CDR3 is TGTGCCATCAGGAGGACAGGGACAGTGCCCATGAACACTGAAGCTTTCTTT. Translating gives CAIRRTGTVPMNTEAFF. The V and J genes are TRBV10-3 and TRBJ1-1; 8 nucleotides line up with TRBD1. This CDR3 is 17 amino acids long. Germline assignment: CDR1 ENHRY and CDR2 SYGVKD. Trimming cost V 6 bases and J 0 bases; bases outside gene matches: 12.

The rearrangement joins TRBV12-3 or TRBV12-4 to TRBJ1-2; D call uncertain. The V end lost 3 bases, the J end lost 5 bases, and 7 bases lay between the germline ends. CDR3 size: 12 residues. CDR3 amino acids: CASSFEFYGYTF. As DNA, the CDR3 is TGTGCCAGCAGTTTTGAGTTTTATGGCTACACCTTC.

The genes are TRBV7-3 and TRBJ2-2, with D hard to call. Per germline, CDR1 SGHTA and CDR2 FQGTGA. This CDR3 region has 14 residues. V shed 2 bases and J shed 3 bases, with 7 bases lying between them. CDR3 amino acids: CASSLVQYTGELFF. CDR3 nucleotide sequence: TGTGCCAGCAGCTTAGTTCAGTACACCGGGGAGCTGTTTTTT. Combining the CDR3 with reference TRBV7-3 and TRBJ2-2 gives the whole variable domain GAGVSQTPSNKVTEKGKYVELRCDPISGHTALYWYRQSLGQGPEFLIYFQGTGAADDSGLPNDRFFAVRPEGSVSTLKIQRTERGDSAVYLCASSLVQYTGELFFGEGSRLTVL.

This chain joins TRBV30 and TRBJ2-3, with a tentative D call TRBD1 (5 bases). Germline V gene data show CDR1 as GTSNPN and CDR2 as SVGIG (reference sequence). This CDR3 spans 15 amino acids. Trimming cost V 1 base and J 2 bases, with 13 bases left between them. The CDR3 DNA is TGTGCCTGGAGTGGGGGTCAACAGGACACAGATACGCAGTATTTT. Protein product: CAWSGGQQDTDTQYF.

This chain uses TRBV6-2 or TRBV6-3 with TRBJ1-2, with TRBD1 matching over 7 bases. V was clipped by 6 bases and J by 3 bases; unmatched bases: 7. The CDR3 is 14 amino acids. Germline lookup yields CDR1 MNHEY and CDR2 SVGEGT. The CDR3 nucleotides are TGTGCCAGCAGCCCCGGGACAGACTACTATGGCTACACCTTC. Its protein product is CASSPGTDYYGYTF.

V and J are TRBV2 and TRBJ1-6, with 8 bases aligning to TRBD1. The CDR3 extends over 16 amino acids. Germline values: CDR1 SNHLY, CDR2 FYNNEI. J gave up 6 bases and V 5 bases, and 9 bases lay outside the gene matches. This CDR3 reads CASSSIGQGRNSPLHF. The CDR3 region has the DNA TGTGCCAGCAGTTCAATCGGACAGGGCCGTAATTCACCCCTCCACTTT. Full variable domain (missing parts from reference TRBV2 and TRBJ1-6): EPEVTQTPSHQVTQMGQEVILRCVPISNHLYFYWYRQILGQKVEFLVSFYNNEISEKSEIFDDQFSVERPDGSNFTLKIRSTKLEDSAMYFCASSSIGQGRNSPLHFGNGTRLTVT.

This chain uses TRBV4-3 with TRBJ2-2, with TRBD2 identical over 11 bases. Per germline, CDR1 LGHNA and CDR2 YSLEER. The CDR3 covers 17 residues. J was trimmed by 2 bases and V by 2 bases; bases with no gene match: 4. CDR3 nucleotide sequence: TGCGCCAGCAGCCAAAGTGGGACTAGCGGTAACACCGGGGAGCTGTTTTTT. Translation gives CASSQSGTSGNTGELFF.

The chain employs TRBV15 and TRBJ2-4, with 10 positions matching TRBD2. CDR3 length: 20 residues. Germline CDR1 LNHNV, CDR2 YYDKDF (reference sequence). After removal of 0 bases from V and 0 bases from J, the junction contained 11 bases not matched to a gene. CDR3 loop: CATSRDLAGDYPGAKNIQYF. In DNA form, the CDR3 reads TGTGCCACCAGCAGAGATCTAGCGGGGGACTACCCGGGAGCCAAAAACATTCAGTACTTC.

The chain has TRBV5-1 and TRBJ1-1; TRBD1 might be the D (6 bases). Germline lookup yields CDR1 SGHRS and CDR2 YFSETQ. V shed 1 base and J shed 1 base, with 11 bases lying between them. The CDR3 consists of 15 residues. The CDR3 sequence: CASSLMGTTNTEAFF. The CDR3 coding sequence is TGCGCCAGCAGCTTGATGGGGACAACGAACACTGAAGCTTTCTTT.

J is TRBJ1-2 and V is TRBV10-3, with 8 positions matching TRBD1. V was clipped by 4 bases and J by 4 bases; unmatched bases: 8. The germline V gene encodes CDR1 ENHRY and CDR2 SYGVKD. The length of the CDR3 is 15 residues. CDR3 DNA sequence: TGTGCCATCAGTGTGGGGGGACAGGCGCTCTATGGCTACACCTTC. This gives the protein CAISVGGQALYGYTF.

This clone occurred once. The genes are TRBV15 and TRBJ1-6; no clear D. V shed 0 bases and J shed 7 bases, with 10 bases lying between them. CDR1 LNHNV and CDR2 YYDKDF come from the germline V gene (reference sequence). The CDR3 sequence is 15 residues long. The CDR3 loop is CATSRDLRNNSPLHF. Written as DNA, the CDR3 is TGTGCCACCAGCAGAGATCTGAGAAACAATTCACCCCTCCACTTT.

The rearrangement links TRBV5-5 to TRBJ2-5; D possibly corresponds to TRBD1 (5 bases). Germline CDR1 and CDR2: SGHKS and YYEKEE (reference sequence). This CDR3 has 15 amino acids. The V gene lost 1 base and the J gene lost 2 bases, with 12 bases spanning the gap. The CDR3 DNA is TGTGCCAGCAGCTTGCTTGCCGACAGACAAGAGACCCAGTACTTC. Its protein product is CASSLLADRQETQYF. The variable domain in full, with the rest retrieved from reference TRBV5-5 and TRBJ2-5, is DAGVTQSPTHLIKTRGQQVTLRCSPISGHKSVSWYQQVLGQGPQFIFQYYEKEERGRGNFPDRFSARQFPNYSSELNVNALLLGDSALYLCASSLLADRQETQYFGPGTRLLVL.

CDR3 in amino acids: CASSLRQGAYNEQFF. CDR3 bases: TGCGCCAGCAGTCTAAGACAGGGGGCTTACAATGAGCAGTTCTTC. The rearrangement links TRBV5-1 to TRBJ2-1; 10 nucleotides match TRBD1. The CDR3 contains 15 residues. Germline CDR1 is SGHRS and CDR2 is YFSETQ. J gave up 4 bases and V 5 bases, and 6 bases lay outside the gene matches.

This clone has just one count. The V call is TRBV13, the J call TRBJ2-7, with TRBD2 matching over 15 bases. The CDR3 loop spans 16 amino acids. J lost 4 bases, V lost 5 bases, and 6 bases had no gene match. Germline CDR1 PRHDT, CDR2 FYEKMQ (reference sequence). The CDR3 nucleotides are TGTGCCAGCAGCCTGGGACTAGCGGGGGGTGAGTACGAGCAGTACTTC. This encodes CASSLGLAGGEYEQYF. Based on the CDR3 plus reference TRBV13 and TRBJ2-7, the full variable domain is AAGVIQSPRHLIKEKRETATLKCYPIPRHDTVYWYQQGPGQDPQFLISFYEKMQSDKGSIPDRFSAQQFSDYHSELNMSSLELGDSALYFCASSLGLAGGEYEQYFGPGTRLTVT.

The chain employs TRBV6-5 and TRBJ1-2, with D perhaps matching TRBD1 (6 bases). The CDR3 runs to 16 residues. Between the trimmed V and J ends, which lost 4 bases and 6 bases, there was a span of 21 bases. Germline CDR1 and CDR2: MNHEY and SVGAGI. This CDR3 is CASSSAQQGQIHGYTF. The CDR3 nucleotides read TGTGCCAGCAGTTCCGCCCAACAGGGTCAAATCCATGGCTACACCTTC.

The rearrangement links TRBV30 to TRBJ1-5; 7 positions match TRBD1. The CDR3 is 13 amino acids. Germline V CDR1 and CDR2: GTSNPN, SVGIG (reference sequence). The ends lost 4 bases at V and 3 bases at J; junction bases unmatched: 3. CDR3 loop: CAWTGGFNQPQHF. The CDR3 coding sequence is TGTGCCTGGACAGGGGGATTCAATCAGCCCCAGCATTTT.

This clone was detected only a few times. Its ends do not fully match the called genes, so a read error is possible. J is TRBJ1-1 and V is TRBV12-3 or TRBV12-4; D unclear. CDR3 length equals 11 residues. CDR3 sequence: CASRAMGLEIF. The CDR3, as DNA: TGTGCCAGCAGGGCGATGGGTCTAGAGATCTTT.

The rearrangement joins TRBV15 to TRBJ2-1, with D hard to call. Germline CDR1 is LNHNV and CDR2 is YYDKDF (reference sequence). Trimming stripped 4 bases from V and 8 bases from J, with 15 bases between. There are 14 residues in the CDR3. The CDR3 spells CATSIPRLGHEQFF. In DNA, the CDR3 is TGTGCCACCAGCATCCCGAGACTGGGTCATGAGCAGTTCTTC.